This T cell receptor (beta chain) was documented in a study of PD-1 blockade in classical Hodgkin lymphoma. The study, taken as a whole, reports: Researchers reported that CD4+ TCR diversity, though not CD8+, rose significantly by C4D1. For complete responders, baseline diversity was comparable to that of newly diagnosed patients. The study reported lower baseline TCR diversity in newly diagnosed patients than in healthy donors.

The CDR3 covers 13 residues. CDR1 SGHTS and CDR2 YDEGEE come from the germline V gene. The V segment lost 3 bases and the J segment 6 bases; nucleotides outside the gene matches: 5. The method was immunoSEQ multiplex PCR; TCRdb's version includes in-frame clones alone and lacks a portion of them. The sample contains over 70,000 clones, 90% of which appear only once. The time point was: cycle 4 day 1 (C4D1), after more than five weeks of nivolumab. Every one of the patients relapsed after autologous stem cell transplantation (brentuximab vedotin exposure was variable). Each best response was a complete response, a partial response or progressive disease. With respect to this clone: Its antigen is not identified.

V and J are TRBV5-8 and TRBJ2-7; 8 bases are shared with TRBD1. Sequencing was performed on peripheral blood mononuclear cells (PBMCs), taken before the fourth cycle of nivolumab. This receptor was identified in a human donor with classical Hodgkin lymphoma. The CDR3, as DNA: TGTGCCAGCAGCTCGGACAGGGCGGCCGAGCAGTACTTC. Its translation is CASSSDRAAEQYF.